This T cell receptor (beta chain) was identified during a study of blood T cell repertoires in COVID-19. The CDR3 covers 16 residues. CDR1 is LGHNT and CDR2 is FRNRAP in the germline V gene. V shed 0 bases, J shed 5 bases, and the junction held 7 bases outside the gene matches. Original processing notes: Amplification of reference gene primers was used by the study to estimate nucleated cell counts. TCRdb's table, derived via immunoSEQ multiplex PCR, lists solely in-frame clones and lacks some. That table is the source of V, J and clone size, and D and trimming were worked out from the DNA. The sample carries tens of thousands of clones, around 87% recorded once.

The sequencing sample was made of peripheral blood. This sequence originates from a man aged 25 to 40 with active or convalescent COVID-19. The genes are TRBV12-5 and TRBJ2-1; 7 bases agree with TRBD1. CDR3 nucleotides: TGTGCTAGTGGTTTGGTAGGACAGGCGAGGGACAATGAGCAGTTCTTC. It yields the protein CASGLVGQARDNEQFF.